The 14 T cell receptor beta chains reported below all come from one sample, sequenced in a study of T cell responses to AZD1222 COVID-19 vaccine. Sequencing was performed with immunoSEQ multiplex PCR; in TCRdb, only in-frame clones are kept and a portion is missing. The top ten hold about 3.3% of the sample, which has about 100,000 clones, around 87% seen once. The sample consisted of peripheral blood, taken on day 0 of AZD1222 vaccination. The source of these receptors is an adult in good health.

The chain joins TRBV5-1 to TRBJ1-1; D not resolved. This CDR3 comprises 13 residues. Per germline, CDR1 SGHRS and CDR2 YFSETQ. Trimming pared 1 base from V and 1 base from J, leaving 5 bases between. The CDR3: CASSLNRNTEAFF. CDR3 bases: TGCGCCAGCAGCTTGAACCGGAACACTGAAGCTTTCTTT.

This clone was found once. V usage is TRBV5-6 and J usage is TRBJ1-5; 7 nucleotides match TRBD1. CDR1 is SGHDT and CDR2 is YYEEEE in the germline V gene. The CDR3 is made up of 15 amino acids. With V trimmed by 4 bases and J by 3 bases, 7 bases remained unmatched. CDR3 loop: CASSHYGQANQPQHF. CDR3 sequence (DNA): TGTGCCAGCAGCCATTATGGACAGGCCAATCAGCCCCAGCATTTT.

V is TRBV4-3 and J is TRBJ1-5, with TRBD1 as a possible D gene (6 bases). The ends were cut back, 3 bases at V and 9 bases at J, with 12 bases in the middle. The germline V gene has CDR1 LGHNA and CDR2 YSLEER. This CDR3 is 13 amino acids long. CDR3 region: CASSQVIRGPQHF. DNA of the CDR3: TGCGCCAGCAGCCAGGTAATCAGGGGGCCCCAGCATTTT.

The chain combines TRBV29-1 with TRBJ1-5; TRBD1 matches 9 bases. The CDR3 has 13 residues. The germline CDR1 and CDR2 sequences are SQVTM and ANQGSEA. With V trimmed by 4 bases and J by 5 bases, 3 bases remained unmatched. As DNA, the CDR3 is TGCAGCGTTGGGGGGACAGGGTATCAGCCCCAGCATTTT. It specifies CSVGGTGYQPQHF.

This clone has just one count. The J gene is TRBJ1-6, the V gene TRBV3-1 (or the pseudogene TRBV3-2), with D hard to call. Germline loops: CDR1 LGHDT, CDR2 YNNKEL (reference sequence). V was clipped by 4 bases and J by 6 bases, with 16 bases between them. CDR3 length: 16 amino acids. The CDR3 reads CASSPNPPGANSPLHF. The CDR3 coding sequence is TGTGCCAGCAGCCCAAACCCCCCGGGAGCTAATTCACCCCTCCACTTT.

The rearrangement uses TRBV7-8 and TRBJ1-3; D uncertain. Trimming took off 0 bases at V and 4 bases at J, with 4 bases between the two ends. The CDR3 extends over 13 amino acids. Per the germline V gene, CDR1 is SGHVS and CDR2 is FQNEAQ. In DNA form, the CDR3 reads TGTGCCAGCAGCTTAGCCCTCGGAAACACCATATATTTT. It codes for CASSLALGNTIYF.

Points on this clone: The junction and the germline gene differ at one end; a read error may be behind it. V is TRBV4-3 and J is TRBJ2-1; TRBD1 aligns across 7 bases. Germline V lookup: CDR1 LGHNA, CDR2 YSLEER. This CDR3 is 12 amino acids long. The CDR3 reads CASSHIQTGMVF. The CDR3 region has the DNA TGCGCCAGCAGCCATATCCAGACAGGGATGGTCTTC.

This chain links TRBV5-1 with TRBJ1-3; D unresolved. This CDR3 contains 14 residues. V was trimmed by 0 bases and J by 0 bases, leaving 4 bases between them. Germline V gene data show CDR1 as SGHRS and CDR2 as YFSETQ. The CDR3 reads CASSLDVSGNTIYF. The CDR3 DNA is TGCGCCAGCAGCTTGGACGTCTCTGGAAACACCATATATTTT.

V is TRBV10-3 and J is TRBJ1-2; possible D gene TRBD1, 6 bases. Per germline, CDR1 ENHRY and CDR2 SYGVKD. With 2 bases removed from V and 0 bases from J, the gap between germline ends came to 10 bases. CDR3 length: 15 amino acids. The CDR3 protein is CAISEPGGANYGYTF. As DNA, the CDR3 is TGTGCCATCAGTGAGCCCGGGGGCGCTAACTATGGCTACACCTTC.

This chain uses TRBV12-5 with TRBJ2-1, with TRBD2 matching over 10 bases. This CDR3 comprises 16 residues. Per germline, CDR1 LGHNT and CDR2 FRNRAP. The J segment lost 1 base and the V segment lost 1 base, leaving 1 base of the junction unmatched. CDR3 bases: TGTGCTAGTGGTTTGGGTAGCGGGGGGTCCTACAATGAGCAGTTCTTC. Its protein product is CASGLGSGGSYNEQFF.

V is TRBV7-9 and J is TRBJ2-3, with TRBD2 identical over 8 bases. CDR3 length: 16 residues. The junction had 9 bases not matched to a gene; V was cut back by 4 bases and J by 3 bases. Germline V gene sequence: CDR1 SEHNR, CDR2 FQNEAQ (reference sequence). The CDR3 DNA reads TGTGCCAGCAGCTCTGGAGGCGGGGGGAAGACAGATACGCAGTATTTT. Residues: CASSSGGGGKTDTQYF.

This clone was observed a single time. The rearrangement joins TRBV27 to TRBJ1-5; D remains unclear. Germline V gives CDR1 MNHEY, CDR2 SMNVEV (reference sequence). V lost 3 bases to trimming and J lost 5 bases, with 8 bases between them. CDR3 length: 13 residues. The CDR3 protein is CASSLWNDQPQHF. The CDR3 nucleotides read TGTGCCAGCAGTTTGTGGAATGATCAGCCCCAGCATTTT.

The chain combines TRBV15 with TRBJ2-2; TRBD2 matches 9 bases. After removal of 0 bases from V and 6 bases from J, the junction contained 11 bases not matched to a gene. This CDR3 comprises 18 residues. Germline CDR1 reads LNHNV; CDR2 reads YYDKDF (reference sequence). Here the CDR3 reads CATSRETGLARSSGELFF. Written as DNA, the CDR3 is TGTGCCACCAGCAGAGAAACCGGACTAGCGAGGTCCTCCGGGGAGCTGTTTTTT.

The chain recombines TRBV19 with TRBJ1-2; 9 positions agree with TRBD1. Looked up from germline, CDR1 is LNHDA and CDR2 is SQIVND (reference sequence). There are 15 residues in the CDR3. Trimming cost V 3 bases and J 3 bases; bases outside gene matches: 5. This CDR3 is CASSIIQGADYGYTF. In DNA form, the CDR3 reads TGTGCCAGTAGTATCATACAGGGGGCGGACTATGGCTACACCTTC.